This T cell receptor (beta chain) was obtained from a study of T cell responses to AZD1222 COVID-19 vaccine (dated by TCRdb to the early 2020s). For the wider study: A total of 240 or so trial participants underwent TCR sequencing, of whom roughly 210 had received two doses of AZD1222 and some 26 had received two doses of the MenACWY control vaccine. Trial participants were enrolled by age into 18-55, 56-69 and 70-plus year subgroups, with about 150, 28 and 57 TCR-sequenced participants respectively.

The CDR3 regions of human TCRbeta chains were analyzed by immunosequencing. The study's own analysis went as follows. Repertoire TCRs were matched against a reference library of SARS-CoV-2-specific TCRs generated with the MIRA antigen-specificity platform. Breadth was defined as the fraction of unique TCRs that were SARS-CoV-2-associated. Depth was defined as the fraction of total T cells that were SARS-CoV-2-associated. Using the MIRA data, each spike-specific TCR was mapped to the spike region that the TCR reacts to and placed in a CD4 or CD8 class. Log10-transformed breadth and depth values were compared by one-way ANOVA with Sidak's multiple comparisons tests. Here the immuneACCESS table is served through TCRdb, limited to in-frame sequences with V and J called. Missing clones are a known gap in these copies; in checked studies unresolved V genes cover under half, and the rest lacks a known reason. That table is the source of V, J and clone size, and D and trimming were worked out from the DNA. Recorded for this sample are 150,000 to 170,000 clones; approximately 87% of them occurred a single time. 5.5% of the sample goes to the ten largest clones.

What this sample's time point label stands for: baseline before first vaccination. The treatment or condition label for this specimen denotes: meningococcal conjugate vaccine given as trial control. Vaccinee samples came from UK trials COV001 and COV002, including a single-blind randomized controlled phase 2/3 trial of AZD1222 (ChAdOx1 nCoV-19) in healthy adults. For TCRbeta chain sequencing, PBMC samples were collected from trial participants at day 0 and at day 28 after the second dose. This clone was seen a handful of times. This clone's antigen is unknown. No much larger clone is present one base from it, and per-base qualities are unavailable. V and J are truncated by 6 bases and 4 bases respectively, leaving an intervening sequence of 15 bases. The CDR3, cysteine through phenylalanine, is 14 amino acids long. The DNA shown is the 42-base CDR3, in frame from base 1. CDR1 SNHLY and CDR2 FYNNEI were looked up in the germline V gene.

Here is what the overall study found, with its caveats: Participants were mostly white British, with more females than males. The authors suggested clonal diversity may have been underestimated. Because no day 14 peak-response samples were available, repertoires were characterized only after the peak T cell response. Spike-specific TCR breadth and depth rose significantly after two AZD1222 doses compared with day 0 and with MenACWY recipients. Conclusions about previously exposed vaccinees are limited, since just five to seven AZD1222 recipients were seropositive for SARS-CoV-2 at baseline. Reportedly, almost half of the unique spike-specific TCRs recognized epitopes lying outside the regions that are mutated in the B.1.351 and B.1.1.7 variants. CD4 TCRs associated with the vaccine covered the entire spike protein, and the dominant responses were in regions 160-218 and 743-854. The 56-69-year group was small, and its depth increase did not reach significance, likely because of low power.

Here the sequenced sample was peripheral blood, taken on day 0 of MenACWY control vaccination. The receptor was derived from an adult in good health. The chain joins TRBV2 to TRBJ2-5; the D gene is perhaps TRBD2, on 6 matching bases. Read as DNA, the sequence is TGTGCCAGCAGCAACATATTGGGGGGAGAGACCCAGTACTTC. The translation is CASSNILGGETQYF.